The source of this TCR beta chain is a study of patients and donors after allogeneic stem cell transplantation. CDR3 length equals 15 residues. Germline V gene data show CDR1 as DFQATT and CDR2 as SNEGSKA (reference sequence). V was cut by 0 bases and J by 0 bases, with 8 bases left in between. One entry per CDR3 protein results from TCRdb running MiXCR on the RT-PCR reads. The table includes over 130,000 distinct CDR3 sequences, over 30% detected once. The V and J genes are TRBV20-1 and TRBJ1-4; D call uncertain. Sequencing input: blood, either unsorted or a sorted T cell fraction (not recorded which). This sequence originates from a human donor who was either an allogeneic HSCT recipient or a stem cell or donor lymphocyte infusion donor (not recorded which). It is not recorded whose cells these are; they may come from a transplant donor. The CDR3 region has the DNA TGCAGTGCTAGAGACATCTTCTCAACTAATGAAAAACTGTTTTTT. Protein: CSARDIFSTNEKLFF.